This is a list of T cell receptor beta chains from one sample in a study of cytomegalovirus exposure and HLA in healthy donors. Sequencing was performed with immunoSEQ multiplex PCR; in TCRdb, only in-frame clones are kept and a portion is missing. The table records 210,000 or so clones, roughly 80% of them present only once. The specimen sequenced was PBMCs. Every receptor here comes from a girl under 18 in good health and CMV-seronegative. Both conserved end residues are part of each CDR3. Fields, in order: V gene, CDR3 length, J gene, D gene, clone size, CDR3 DNA, CDR3 protein. D genes are given only for firm matches. Part of the rows lack a size; the others show once, few, many or a class for expanded clones.

>TRBV7-9|15|TRBJ2-3|TRBD2|NA
TGTGCCAGCAGCTTGGCTAGCGGGATCACAGATACGCAGTATTTT
CASSLASGITDTQYF
>TRBV7-8|16|TRBJ2-1|TRBD1|once
TGTGCCAGCAGCTTATTAGACAGGGGATCCTACAATGAGCAGTTCTTC
CASSLLDRGSYNEQFF
>TRBV28|15|TRBJ2-5|TRBD2|NA
TGTGCCAGCTCTAGCGGGAGGGCAGGGAAAGAGACCCAGTACTTC
CASSSGRAGKETQYF
>TRBV11-2|14|TRBJ2-7|NA|NA
TGTGCCAGCAGCCCGATAGCGGATCCCTACGAGCAGTACTTC
CASSPIADPYEQYF
>TRBV7-9|15|TRBJ2-5|TRBD1|NA
TGTTCCAGCAGCTTAGGACAGGGGTTTGGAGAGACCCAGTACTTC
CSSSLGQGFGETQYF
>TRBV18|15|TRBJ2-7|TRBD1|NA
TGTGCCAGTAAAACTGGACAGGGAATAGCCTACGAGCAGTACTTC
CASKTGQGIAYEQYF
>TRBV2|13|TRBJ1-2|NA|once
TGTGCCACCCAGCGGGGGGTCTCCTATGGCTACACCTTC
CATQRGVSYGYTF
>TRBV27|15|TRBJ1-2|NA|NA
TGTGCCAGCAGCTTCTCAACAGGGTCTAACTATGGCTACACCTTC
CASSFSTGSNYGYTF
>TRBV7-2|15|TRBJ2-7|NA|NA
TGTGCCAGCAGCCAAAGCGGGTTGGCCTACTACGAGCAGTACTTC
CASSQSGLAYYEQYF
>TRBV7-9|12|TRBJ1-2|NA|NA
TGTGCCAGCAGCCCTCTTGACTATGGCTACACCTTC
CASSPLDYGYTF
>TRBV6-1|15|TRBJ2-2|NA|once
TGTGCCAATTTCGGATGGGGAGGGGGCACCGGGGAGCTGTTTTTT
CANFGWGGGTGELFF
>TRBV7-9|15|TRBJ1-1|TRBD1|NA
TGTGCCAGCAGCTTAGCGAGGACAGGGGTCACTGAAGCTTTCTTT
CASSLARTGVTEAFF
>TRBV7-8|15|TRBJ1-1|NA|NA
TGTGCCAGCAGCTTCGACAGGATAATGAACACTGAAGCTTTCTTT
CASSFDRIMNTEAFF
>TRBV19|13|TRBJ1-1|NA|once
TGTGCCAGTAGTAACACGGGGAACACTGAAGCTTTCTTT
CASSNTGNTEAFF
>TRBV19|14|TRBJ2-3|NA|NA
TGTGCCAGTAGTAAGGGCAGGGACACAGATACGCAGTATTTT
CASSKGRDTDTQYF
>TRBV13|12|TRBJ2-1|NA|NA
TGTGCCAGCAGCTGGGGGCTCGGTGAGCAGTTCTTC
CASSWGLGEQFF
>TRBV27|13|TRBJ1-1|TRBD1|NA
TGTGCCAGCAGTCTCCACAGGGGGCCTGAAGCTTTCTTT
CASSLHRGPEAFF
>TRBV7-3|15|TRBJ2-2|NA|NA
TGTGCCAGCAGCTTACAGGGGTCGAACACCGGGGAGCTGTTTTTT
CASSLQGSNTGELFF
>TRBV5-1|15|TRBJ2-6|NA|NA
TGCGCCAGCAGCTTCGTCCTCTCTGGGGCCAACGTCCTGACTTTC
CASSFVLSGANVLTF
>TRBV5-1|17|TRBJ2-1|TRBD2|NA
TGCGCCAGCAGCTTGCGTAGCGGGAGGAGCTCCTACAATGAGCAGTTCTTC
CASSLRSGRSSYNEQFF
>TRBV27|16|TRBJ2-1|TRBD2|NA
TGTGCCAGCAGTTTAACTAGCGGGAACTCCTACAATGAGCAGTTCTTC
CASSLTSGNSYNEQFF
>TRBV30|17|TRBJ2-3|NA|NA
TGTGCCTGGAGTGGGGGACTCCTTACCCCCCTCACAGATACGCAGTATTTT
CAWSGGLLTPLTDTQYF
>TRBV28|12|TRBJ2-7|NA|NA
TGTGCCAGCATTTCCCCGGCGGACGAGCAGTACTTC
CASISPADEQYF
>TRBV4-1|15|TRBJ2-7|NA|NA
TGCGCCAGCAGCCCCGGCGCCCGGGGAAACTACGAGCAGTACTTC
CASSPGARGNYEQYF
>TRBV19|15|TRBJ1-5|NA|NA
TGTGCCAGTACGGGGGGGTGGGGGTCTGGTCAGCCCCAGCATTTT
CASTGGWGSGQPQHF
>TRBV4-1|15|TRBJ1-5|NA|few
TGCGCCAGCAGCCAAGTCTCAGGGTCCAATCAGCCCCAGCATTTT
CASSQVSGSNQPQHF
>TRBV5-1|14|TRBJ2-3|NA|few
TGCGCCAGCAGGAGGGGGTCAGGAGAGGATACGCAGTATTTT
CASRRGSGEDTQYF
>TRBV2|16|TRBJ2-5|TRBD1|NA
TGTGCCAGCAGTTCTGGACAGGGGGCCTTACAAGAGACCCAGTACTTC
CASSSGQGALQETQYF
>TRBV9|14|TRBJ2-1|NA|once
TGTGCCAGCAGCGTAGCAGGTCCGTACAATGAGCAGTTCTTC
CASSVAGPYNEQFF
>TRBV5-6|13|TRBJ1-1|TRBD1|few
TGTGCCAGCAGTTTAGACAGGGGCACTGAAGCTTTCTTT
CASSLDRGTEAFF
>TRBV5-8|14|TRBJ2-2|NA|few
TGTGCCAGCAGCTTGCAAATAGCCAGCGGGGAGCTGTTTTTT
CASSLQIASGELFF
>TRBV2|14|TRBJ1-5|NA|few
TGTGCCAGCAGAGAAGGGGTAGGGGTTCAGCCCCAGCATTTT
CASREGVGVQPQHF
>TRBV19|13|TRBJ2-2|TRBD1|NA
TGTGCCAGCAGACAGGGGTTGGCCGGGGAGCTGTTTTTT
CASRQGLAGELFF
>TRBV15|16|TRBJ2-1|NA|NA
TGTGCCACCAGCAGATATTCCAAGGGCAGGGACAATGAGCAGTTCTTC
CATSRYSKGRDNEQFF
>TRBV29-1|13|TRBJ2-7|NA|few
TGCAGCGTTGTATTGGGGGCAACGGGGGAGCAGTACTTC
CSVVLGATGEQYF
>TRBV28|12|TRBJ1-2|NA|once
TGTGCCAGCAGTTTGGACTTTCATGGCTACACCTTC
CASSLDFHGYTF
>TRBV6-5|13|TRBJ1-1|NA|NA
TGTGCCAGCAGTCCTCAGGGGACCCCTGAAGCTTTCTTT
CASSPQGTPEAFF
>TRBV6-5|13|TRBJ1-2|NA|few
TGTGCCAGCAGTCTCGCGGGTGACTATGGCTACACCTTC
CASSLAGDYGYTF
>TRBV2|17|TRBJ1-6|NA|few
TGTGCCAGCAGTCTTACGGCGGGGGATGTGCGCAATTCACCCCTCCACTTT
CASSLTAGDVRNSPLHF
>TRBV27|13|TRBJ2-7|TRBD2|NA
TGTGCCAGCAGTTTAGCGGGGGGGTACGAGCAGTACTTC
CASSLAGGYEQYF
>TRBV7-9|12|TRBJ1-2|TRBD1|NA
TGTGCCAGCAGACAGGGGCCCACTGGCTACACCTTC
CASRQGPTGYTF
>TRBV29-1|14|TRBJ1-1|NA|NA
TGCAGCGTTGTTCAGGGCTCAGGGAACACTGAAGCTTTCTTT
CSVVQGSGNTEAFF
>TRBV19|15|TRBJ1-2|NA|NA
TGTGCCAGTAGTAGCAGACAGGTTTTTGTCGATGGCTACACCTTC
CASSSRQVFVDGYTF
>TRBV27|12|TRBJ2-1|TRBD1|NA
TGTGCCAGCCACAGGGGCGACAATGAGCAGTTCTTC
CASHRGDNEQFF
>TRBV5-8|15|TRBJ1-5|NA|few
TGTGCCAGCAGCTCTCTAGCCTGGTTGGTTCAGCCCCAGCATTTT
CASSSLAWLVQPQHF
>TRBV18|14|TRBJ2-3|NA|once
TGTGCCAGCTCACCGAGGGAGTACACAGATACGCAGTATTTT
CASSPREYTDTQYF
>TRBV5-8|14|TRBJ1-2|NA|NA
TGTGCCAGCAGCTTGGACGGCGGCCTCTATGGCTACACCTTC
CASSLDGGLYGYTF
>TRBV11-2|15|TRBJ2-1|TRBD2|NA
TGTGCCAGCAGCTTAGCTCTAGCGGGAAGCAATGAGCAGTTCTTC
CASSLALAGSNEQFF
>TRBV25-1|13|TRBJ2-3|TRBD1|NA
TGTGCCAGCAGTGGGCCGACAGGGGATACGCAGTATTTT
CASSGPTGDTQYF
>TRBV6-1|15|TRBJ1-1|TRBD1|NA
TGTGCCAGCAGTGTGACCGGGACAGGGAGCACTGAAGCTTTCTTT
CASSVTGTGSTEAFF
>TRBV9|15|TRBJ1-3|TRBD1|NA
TGTGCCAGCAGCGTAGCGTCAGGGGGCAGGGACACCATATATTTT
CASSVASGGRDTIYF
>TRBV28|14|TRBJ1-2|TRBD1|NA
TGTGCCAGCAGTTTTGGACAGGGGGCCTATGGCTACACCTTC
CASSFGQGAYGYTF
>TRBV28|15|TRBJ2-7|TRBD1|NA
TGTGCCAGCAGTTTTGCACAGGGGGCTAACTACGAGCAGTACTTC
CASSFAQGANYEQYF
>TRBV30|13|TRBJ1-1|TRBD1|NA
TGTGCCTGGAGTGGTACAGGGGGCACTGAAGCTTTCTTT
CAWSGTGGTEAFF
>TRBV4-3|16|TRBJ1-1|NA|NA
TGCGCCAGCAGCCAAGATCTCTGGGGAGCGGACACTGAAGCTTTCTTT
CASSQDLWGADTEAFF
>TRBV4-1|15|TRBJ1-2|TRBD1|once
TGCGCCAGCAGCCAGGCGACAGGGCAGATCTATGGCTACACCTTC
CASSQATGQIYGYTF
>TRBV7-2|17|TRBJ2-7|TRBD2|NA
TGTGCCAGCAGCTTATCCCCGGGACTAGCGGGAGATAGGGAGCAGTACTTC
CASSLSPGLAGDREQYF
>TRBV19|14|TRBJ1-5|NA|NA
TGTGCCAGTAGTTCGTCCAGGGGCAATCAGCCCCAGCATTTT
CASSSSRGNQPQHF
>TRBV6-5|14|TRBJ2-1|NA|NA
TGTGCCAGCAGTTTGGGTCAGCTGGCGGGTGAGCAGTTCTTC
CASSLGQLAGEQFF